The source of this TCR beta chain is a study of CD8+ T cells in alopecia areata (dated by TCRdb to between 2017 and 2018). Describing the broader study: The study used high-throughput TCRbeta sequencing to examine T cell clonal expansion in alopecia areata, in both the C3H/HeJ mouse model and human patients. Scalp tissue and sorted CD4+ and CD8+ peripheral blood T cells from patchy and totalis/universalis alopecia areata patients and from healthy controls were covered by human TCRbeta sequencing. Scalp clonality was compared across normal scalp (n=4), patchy alopecia areata scalp (n=8), and alopecia totalis/universalis scalp (n=8). RNA came from the PAXgene miRNA kit for fixed scalp, the miRNeasy kit for PBMCs, and the RNeasy kit for mouse skin. Amplification of TCRbeta CDR3 regions was done by immunoSEQ multiplex PCR using 35 Vbeta forward primers and 13 Jbeta reverse primers. Findings and caveats that apply to the study as a whole: Unlike mouse skin, where gammadelta T cells dominate, normal human skin contains resident alphabeta T cells that get sequenced too, which complicates analysis of the scalp TCR repertoire. Shared TCR sequences between patients were less evident than in mice, which may be partly attributable to HLA diversity in the patient population. Higher clonality and more expanded CD8+ clones were observed in lesional scalp than in normal scalp, particularly in alopecia totalis/universalis, a finding suggestive of antigenic drive.

Library generation was performed with the immunoSEQ multiplex PCR assay. To provide template for TCR sequencing, every sample had RNA extracted and reverse transcribed into cDNA. First-strand cDNA was synthesized using SuperScript III with a 2:1 mix of oligo-dT and random hexamers. A synthetic immune receptor repertoire was used to measure amplification bias, and any remaining bias was corrected computationally. The authors' pipeline ran thus. Raw reads were preprocessed to remove errors, and CDR3 was defined by IMGT conventions from the conserved cysteine to phenylalanine. Clonality was computed as 1 minus the Shannon entropy, with the entropy normalized by log2 of the number of productive unique TCRs. CD4 or CD8 identity of scalp clones was inferred by cross-referencing scalp TCRbeta sequences with sorted blood CD4 and CD8 repertoires. In its TCRdb copy, this immuneACCESS table keeps in-frame sequences only and misses some clones. Where compared with another copy, unresolved V genes explain less than half of these, and the others have no known cause. V and J calls and clone size are as listed in that table; D and trimming were resolved from the DNA. This sample is represented by 90,000 to 130,000 clones; 45% to 70% of them were singletons. Together, the top ten hold approximately 22% of the sample.

A note on this clone: This clone's antigen is unknown. No base quality values were provided; no much bigger clone lies one nucleotide off.

PBMCs were isolated by density centrifugation and stained for CD3, CD4 and CD8, after which CD4+ and CD8+ T cells were sorted on a FACSAria. Scalp biopsies and blood samples were obtained from unaffected controls. The sequence derives from a human donor in good health. The sample taken for sequencing was CD8+ T cells sorted from blood.

Read as DNA, the sequence is TGTGCCAGCTCACCACCAAGGACTAGCGGAAACCAAGAGACCCAGTACTTC. It translates as CASSPPRTSGNQETQYF. The sequence links TRBV18 to TRBJ2-5; TRBD2 agrees with 10 junctional bases. Relative to germline, V is missing 0 bases and J is missing 0 bases, with 4 bases of the junction outside any gene match. The germline V gene encodes CDR1 KGHSH and CDR2 LQKENI. Counted from cysteine to phenylalanine, this CDR3 has 17 amino acids. Here the CDR3 DNA is all that survives: 51 bases in frame from base 1.